The source of this T cell receptor beta chain is a study of response to subunit inactivated influenza vaccine (dated by TCRdb to 2017 to 2018). About the full investigation: Deep quantitative profiling of the T cell receptor repertoire was used in the study to follow responses to a trivalent subunit inactivated influenza vaccine.

In the case of this clonotype: Which antigen it targets is not known. No base quality values were provided; no much bigger clone lies one nucleotide off.

The study at large found these results: The authors suggested that each seasonal influenza vaccination may recruit only a limited number of new T cells.

The CDR3 has 13 amino acids, counting the end cysteine and phenylalanine. CDR3 DNA is the only sequence kept; it has 39 bases, read in frame from the first base. Deletion took 3 bases off V and 3 bases off J, with a span of 9 bases between the germline ends. The germline V gene (reference sequence) yields DFQATT for CDR1 and SNEGSKA for CDR2. Receptor amplification or capture employed RT-PCR. The listed sequencing device is Illumina HiSeq 2500. In-frame beta chains were kept once TCRdb had trimmed the public reads at Q25 with fastp and called clones with MiXCR. Duplicate CDR3 protein sequences are folded into a single record with the most common DNA and genes. Within this sample are a few hundred thousand distinct CDR3 sequences, with 14% of them counted one time only. The biggest ten clones account for roughly 11% of the sample.

The sequence came from a man aged 50 or older who received an inactivated influenza vaccine. Donor details come from another sample of the same person, matched by shared clones. The specimen was PBMCs from blood, collected roughly 12 days after vaccination. The chain is made from TRBV20-1 and TRBJ2-4; no D gene call is confident. The nucleotide sequence is given as TGCAGTGCTAGCGGTCAGAACAAAAACATTCAGTACTTC. It translates as CSASGQNKNIQYF.